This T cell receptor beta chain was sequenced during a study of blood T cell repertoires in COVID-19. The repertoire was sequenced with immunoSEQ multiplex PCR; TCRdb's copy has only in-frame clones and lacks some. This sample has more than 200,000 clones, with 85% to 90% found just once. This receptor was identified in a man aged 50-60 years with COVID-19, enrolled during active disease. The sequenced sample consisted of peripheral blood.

CDR3 protein: CSAGTGNTEAFF. DNA for the CDR3: TGCAGCGCCGGGACAGGCAACACTGAAGCTTTCTTT. The V and J genes are TRBV29-1 and TRBJ1-1; the match to TRBD1 covers 8 bases. Germline trimming cut 7 bases from V and 2 bases from J; bases unmatched to any gene: 3. Per the germline V gene, CDR1 is SQVTM and CDR2 is ANQGSEA. There are 12 residues in the CDR3.